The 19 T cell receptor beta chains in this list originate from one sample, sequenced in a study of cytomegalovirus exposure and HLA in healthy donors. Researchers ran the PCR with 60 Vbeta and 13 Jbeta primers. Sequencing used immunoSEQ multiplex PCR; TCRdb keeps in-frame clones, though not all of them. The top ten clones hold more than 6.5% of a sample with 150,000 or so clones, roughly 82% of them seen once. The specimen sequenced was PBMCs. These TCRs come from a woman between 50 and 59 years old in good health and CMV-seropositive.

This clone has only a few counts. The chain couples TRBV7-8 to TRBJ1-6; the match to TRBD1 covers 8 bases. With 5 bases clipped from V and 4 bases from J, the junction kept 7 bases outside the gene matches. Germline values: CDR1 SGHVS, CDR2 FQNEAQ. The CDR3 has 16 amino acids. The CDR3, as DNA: TGTGCCAGCAGCCCAACGACAGGGGCTTATAATTCACCCCTCCACTTT. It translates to CASSPTTGAYNSPLHF.

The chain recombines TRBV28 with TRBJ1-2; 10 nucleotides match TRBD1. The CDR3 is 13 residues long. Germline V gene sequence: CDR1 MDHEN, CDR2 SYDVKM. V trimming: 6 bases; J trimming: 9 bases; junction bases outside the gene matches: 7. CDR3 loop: CASSPGQGISYTF. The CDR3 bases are TGTGCCAGCAGCCCGGGACAGGGGATCAGCTACACCTTC.

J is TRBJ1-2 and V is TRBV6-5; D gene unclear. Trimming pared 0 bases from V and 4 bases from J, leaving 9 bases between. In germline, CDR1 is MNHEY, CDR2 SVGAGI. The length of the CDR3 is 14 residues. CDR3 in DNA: TGTGCCAGCAGTTACTCGGGTTCGGGCTATGGCTACACCTTC. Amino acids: CASSYSGSGYGYTF.

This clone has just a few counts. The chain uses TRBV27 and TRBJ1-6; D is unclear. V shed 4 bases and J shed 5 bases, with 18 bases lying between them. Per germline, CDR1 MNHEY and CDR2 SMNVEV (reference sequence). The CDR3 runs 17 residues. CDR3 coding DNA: TGTGCCAGCAGTTCCTATCAGAGGGTTGTAGATAATTCACCCCTCCACTTT. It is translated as CASSSYQRVVDNSPLHF.

CDR3 nucleotide sequence: TGTGCCATCAGTGAGGGACTAGCGGCGGATGAGCAGTTCTTC. Translation: CAISEGLAADEQFF. The V gene is TRBV10-3, the J gene TRBJ2-1, with TRBD2 identical over 10 bases. Trimming cost V 2 bases and J 8 bases; bases outside gene matches: 3. This CDR3 contains 14 residues. Per the germline V gene, CDR1 is ENHRY and CDR2 is SYGVKD.

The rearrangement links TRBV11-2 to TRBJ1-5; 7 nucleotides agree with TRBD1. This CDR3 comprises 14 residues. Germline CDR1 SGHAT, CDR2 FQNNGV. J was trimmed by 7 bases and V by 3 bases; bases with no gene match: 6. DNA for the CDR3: TGTGCCAGCAGCTTGGACAGGCCCCCACAGCCCCAGCATTTT. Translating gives CASSLDRPPQPQHF.

The DNA for the CDR3 is TGCGCCAGCAGCCAACCCGGACTGGATTCCTCTGGCTACACCTTC. Translated, it gives CASSQPGLDSSGYTF. V is TRBV4-1 and J is TRBJ1-2, with unresolved D. This CDR3 is built from 15 residues. V lost 2 bases and J 7 bases, leaving 17 bases between the germline ends. The V gene's germline CDR1 is MGHRA and CDR2 YSYEKL.

The CDR3 DNA reads as TGTGCCAGCAGATATGGACAGAACACCGGGGAGCTGTTTTTT. Encoded protein: CASRYGQNTGELFF. The V and J genes are TRBV5-4 and TRBJ2-2, with D possibly matching TRBD1 (5 bases). This CDR3 comprises 14 residues. The germline CDR1 and CDR2 sequences are SGHNT and YYREEE (reference sequence). Trimming shortened V by 5 bases and J by 1 base, and 9 bases separated the two germline ends.

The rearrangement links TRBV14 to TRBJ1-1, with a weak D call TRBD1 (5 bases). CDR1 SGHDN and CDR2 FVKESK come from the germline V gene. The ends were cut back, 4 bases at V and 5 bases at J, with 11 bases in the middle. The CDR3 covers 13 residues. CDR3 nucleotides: TGTGCCAGCAGCCTGCAGGGCAAAACTGAAGCTTTCTTT. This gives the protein CASSLQGKTEAFF. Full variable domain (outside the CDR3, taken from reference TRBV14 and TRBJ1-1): EAGVTQFPSHSVIEKGQTVTLRCDPISGHDNLYWYRRVMGKEIKFLLHFVKESKQDESGMPNNRFLAERTGGTYSTLKVQPAELEDSGVYFCASSLQGKTEAFFGQGTRLTVV.

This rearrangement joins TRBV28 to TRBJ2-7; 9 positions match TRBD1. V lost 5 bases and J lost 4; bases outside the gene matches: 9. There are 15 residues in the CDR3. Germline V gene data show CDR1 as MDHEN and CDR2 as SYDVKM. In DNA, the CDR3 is TGTGCCAGCAGTGTGATCTCGGGGACAGGGTACGAGCAGTACTTC. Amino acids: CASSVISGTGYEQYF.

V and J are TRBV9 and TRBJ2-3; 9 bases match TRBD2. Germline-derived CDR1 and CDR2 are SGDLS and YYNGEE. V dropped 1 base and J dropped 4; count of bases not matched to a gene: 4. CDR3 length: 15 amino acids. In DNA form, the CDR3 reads TGTGCCAGCAGCGTACAAGCGGGGGGTGCAGATACGCAGTATTTT. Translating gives CASSVQAGGADTQYF. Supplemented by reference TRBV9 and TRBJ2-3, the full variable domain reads DSGVTQTPKHLITATGQRVTLRCSPRSGDLSVYWYQQSLDQGLQFLIQYYNGEERAKGNILERFSAQQFPDLHSELNLSSLELGDSALYFCASSVQAGGADTQYFGPGTRLTVL.

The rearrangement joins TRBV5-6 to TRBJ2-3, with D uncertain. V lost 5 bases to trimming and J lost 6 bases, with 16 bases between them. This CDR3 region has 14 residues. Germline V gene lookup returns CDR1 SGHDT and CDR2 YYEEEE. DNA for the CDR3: TGTGCCAGCAGTTACATAACCCTGAAGGATACGCAGTATTTT. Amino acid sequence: CASSYITLKDTQYF.

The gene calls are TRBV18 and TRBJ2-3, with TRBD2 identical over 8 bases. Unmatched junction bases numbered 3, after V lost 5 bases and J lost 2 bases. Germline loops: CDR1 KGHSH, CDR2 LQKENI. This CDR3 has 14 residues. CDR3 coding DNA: TGTGCCAGCTCAAGCGGGGGAGTCACAGATACGCAGTATTTT. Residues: CASSSGGVTDTQYF.

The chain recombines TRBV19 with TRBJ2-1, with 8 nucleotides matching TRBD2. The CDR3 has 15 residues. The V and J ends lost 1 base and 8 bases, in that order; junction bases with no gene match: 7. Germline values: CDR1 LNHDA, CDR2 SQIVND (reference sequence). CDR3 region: CASSIVQGLGHEQFF. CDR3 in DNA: TGTGCCAGTAGTATAGTACAGGGACTAGGCCATGAGCAGTTCTTC. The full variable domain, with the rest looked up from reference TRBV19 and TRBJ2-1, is DGGITQSPKYLFRKEGQNVTLSCEQNLNHDAMYWYRQDPGQGLRLIYYSQIVNDFQKGDIAEGYSVSREKKESFPLTVTSAQKNPTAFYLCASSIVQGLGHEQFFGPGTRLTVL.

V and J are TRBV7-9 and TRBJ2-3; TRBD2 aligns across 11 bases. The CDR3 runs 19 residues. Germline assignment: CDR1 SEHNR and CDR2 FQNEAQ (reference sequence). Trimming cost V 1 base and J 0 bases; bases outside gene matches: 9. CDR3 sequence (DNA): TGTGCCAGCAGCTTAGGGGGAACTAGCGGGGGCCCTAGCACAGATACGCAGTATTTT. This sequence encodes CASSLGGTSGGPSTDTQYF.

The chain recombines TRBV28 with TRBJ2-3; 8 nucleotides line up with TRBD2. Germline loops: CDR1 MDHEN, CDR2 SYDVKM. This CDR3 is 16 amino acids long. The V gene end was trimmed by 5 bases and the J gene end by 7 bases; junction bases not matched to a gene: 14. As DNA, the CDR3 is TGTGCCAGCAGTCCCAGGGGAGCGGGGGAGAAAAATACGCAGTATTTT. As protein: CASSPRGAGEKNTQYF. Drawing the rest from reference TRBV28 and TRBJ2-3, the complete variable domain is DVKVTQSSRYLVKRTGEKVFLECVQDMDHENMFWYRQDPGLGLRLIYFSYDVKMKEKGDIPEGYSVSREKKERFSLILESASTNQTSMYLCASSPRGAGEKNTQYFGPGTRLTVL.

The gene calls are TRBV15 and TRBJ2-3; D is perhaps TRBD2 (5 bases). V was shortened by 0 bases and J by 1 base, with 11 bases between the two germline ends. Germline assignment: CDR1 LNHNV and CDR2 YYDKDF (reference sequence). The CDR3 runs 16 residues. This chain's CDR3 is CATSRDRVGGTDTQYF. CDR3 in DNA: TGTGCCACCAGCAGAGATCGGGTCGGGGGCACAGATACGCAGTATTTT.

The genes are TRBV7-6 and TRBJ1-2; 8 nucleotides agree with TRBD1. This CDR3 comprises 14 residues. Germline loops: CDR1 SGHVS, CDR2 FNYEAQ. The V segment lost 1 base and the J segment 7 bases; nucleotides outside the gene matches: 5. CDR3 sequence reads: CASSLEVTGVGYTF. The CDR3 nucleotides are TGTGCCAGCAGCTTAGAGGTGACAGGGGTTGGCTACACCTTC.

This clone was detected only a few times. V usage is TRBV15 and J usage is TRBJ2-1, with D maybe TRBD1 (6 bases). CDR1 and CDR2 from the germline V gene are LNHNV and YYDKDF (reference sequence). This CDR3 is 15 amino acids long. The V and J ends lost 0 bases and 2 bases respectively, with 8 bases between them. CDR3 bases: TGTGCCACCAGCAGAGATAGGGGGACCTACAATGAGCAGTTCTTC. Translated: CATSRDRGTYNEQFF. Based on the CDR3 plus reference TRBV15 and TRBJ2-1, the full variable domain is DAMVIQNPRYQVTQFGKPVTLSCSQTLNHNVMYWYQQKSSQAPKLLFHYYDKDFNNEADTPDNFQSRRPNTSFCFLDIRSPGLGDTAMYLCATSRDRGTYNEQFFGPGTRLTVL.